The 8 T cell receptor beta chains below all came from one sample that was sequenced in a study of T cell repertoires in cytomegalovirus infection. TCRdb ran MiXCR on the reads and lists one entry per CDR3 protein. The sample records fewer than 550,000 distinct CDR3 sequences, 15% to 20% being singletons. Sequenced: CD8+ T cells from PBMCs. These receptors all stem from a human donor in good health (CMV status not recorded). Some clones in this sample may be carry-over from other donors' samples.

This clonotype was observed a few times. The chain recombines TRBV19 with TRBJ2-2, with TRBD1 matching 10 bases. CDR1 is LNHDA, CDR2 SQIVND, per germline (reference sequence). Unmatched junction bases numbered 5, after V lost 6 bases and J lost 4 bases. This CDR3 spans 15 amino acids. The CDR3 loop reads CASRGQGHGTGELFF. In nucleotides, the CDR3 is TGTGCCAGTAGGGGACAGGGGCACGGCACCGGGGAGCTGTTTTTT.

The chain has TRBV7-9 and TRBJ1-2, with D perhaps TRBD1 (5 bases). In germline, CDR1 is SEHNR, CDR2 FQNEAQ (reference sequence). Trimming shortened V by 5 bases and J by 6 bases, and 22 bases separated the two germline ends. The CDR3 consists of 16 residues. As DNA, the CDR3 is TGTGCCAGCAGCCGCACCCCCCTAACCAGGGTAGATGGCTACACCTTC. It encodes CASSRTPLTRVDGYTF.

In its sample, this clonotype was seen a few times. The CDR3 DNA is TGTGCCAGCAGCCGTAAGAGCGCTGAAGCTTTCTTT. It encodes CASSRKSAEAFF. The chain has TRBV12-3 or TRBV12-4 and TRBJ1-1; D unresolved. The CDR3 runs to 12 residues. With 6 bases removed from V and 6 bases from J, the gap between germline ends came to 11 bases.

A remark on this clonotype: It may be a read error: a sequence one base away is much more abundant. V gene TRBV6-1 combines with J gene TRBJ2-1; D ambiguous. The CDR3 runs to 12 residues. Per germline, CDR1 MNHNS and CDR2 SASEGT. The CDR3: CASSVGYNQQFF. The CDR3, as DNA: TGTGCCAGCAGTGTGGGGTACAATCAGCAGTTCTTC.

This clonotype was seen many times. The chain recombines TRBV28 with TRBJ2-1; D is ambiguous. The germline V gene encodes CDR1 MDHEN and CDR2 SYDVKM. The ends were cut back, 3 bases at V and 6 bases at J, with 15 bases in the middle. The CDR3 runs to 15 residues. The CDR3: CASSFRESPGNEQFF. In nucleotides, the CDR3 is TGTGCCAGCAGTTTTAGGGAATCCCCGGGCAATGAGCAGTTCTTC.

This clonotype was recorded only once. This chain connects TRBV29-1 to TRBJ2-7; D perhaps matches TRBD2 (5 bases). Trimming took off 2 bases at V and 3 bases at J, with 11 bases between the two ends. The germline V gene has CDR1 SQVTM and CDR2 ANQGSEA. The CDR3 is made up of 13 amino acids. Here the CDR3 reads CSVEPSYGYEQYF. The DNA for the CDR3 is TGCAGCGTTGAACCTAGCTACGGCTACGAGCAGTACTTC.

The J gene is TRBJ2-7, the V gene TRBV29-1, with 12 bases that match TRBD2. Unmatched junction bases numbered 3, after V lost 0 bases and J lost 3 bases. CDR1 is SQVTM and CDR2 is ANQGSEA in the germline V gene. This CDR3 is built from 15 residues. The CDR3 sequence: CSVEDLTSGSYEQYF. The CDR3 nucleotides are TGCAGCGTTGAAGATCTGACTAGCGGGAGCTACGAGCAGTACTTC.

About this clonotype: The junction and the germline gene differ at one end; a read error may be behind it. The chain uses TRBV27 and TRBJ2-7; weak D call: TRBD1 (5 bases). The CDR3 length is 13 residues. The germline gives CDR1 MNHEY, CDR2 SMNVEV (reference sequence). DNA for the CDR3: TGTGCCGGCAGCTTGACAGCTCAATACGAGCAGTACTTC. Translating gives CAGSLTAQYEQYF.